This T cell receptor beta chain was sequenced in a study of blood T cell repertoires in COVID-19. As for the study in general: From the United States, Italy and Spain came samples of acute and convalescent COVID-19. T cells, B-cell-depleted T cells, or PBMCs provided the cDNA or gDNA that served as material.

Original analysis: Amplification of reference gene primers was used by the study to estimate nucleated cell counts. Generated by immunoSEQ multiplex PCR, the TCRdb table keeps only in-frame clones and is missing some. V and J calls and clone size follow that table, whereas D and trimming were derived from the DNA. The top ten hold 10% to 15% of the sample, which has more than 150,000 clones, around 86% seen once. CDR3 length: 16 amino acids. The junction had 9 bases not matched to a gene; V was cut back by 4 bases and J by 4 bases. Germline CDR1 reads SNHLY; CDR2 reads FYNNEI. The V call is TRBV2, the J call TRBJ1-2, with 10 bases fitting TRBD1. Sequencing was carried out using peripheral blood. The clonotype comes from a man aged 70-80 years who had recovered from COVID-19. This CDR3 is CASSGPGQGKAYGYTF. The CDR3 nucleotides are TGTGCCAGCAGTGGCCCGGGACAGGGGAAGGCCTATGGCTACACCTTC.